This TCR beta chain was recovered during a study of blood T cell repertoires in COVID-19. Study-wide background: The origin of the acute and convalescent COVID-19 samples was the United States, Italy and Spain. From T cells, B-cell-depleted T cells, or PBMCs came the material, which was cDNA or gDNA.

Method: immunoSEQ multiplex PCR; TCRdb's copy keeps in-frame clones and lacks some. This table holds roughly 190,000 clones, 75% to 85% found once. Per germline, CDR1 MGHRA and CDR2 YSYEKL. The CDR3 has 15 amino acids. The V end was cut by 1 base, the J end by 5 bases, with 14 bases between. This TCR was recovered from a woman between 50 and 59 years old with acute COVID-19. V is TRBV4-1 and J is TRBJ1-1; no firm D call. The sequencing input was PBMCs or T cells enriched from blood (not recorded which). The CDR3 nucleotides are TGCGCCAGCAGCCAAGGTCGGTTCCTACGGACTGAAGCTTTCTTT. Amino acids: CASSQGRFLRTEAFF.